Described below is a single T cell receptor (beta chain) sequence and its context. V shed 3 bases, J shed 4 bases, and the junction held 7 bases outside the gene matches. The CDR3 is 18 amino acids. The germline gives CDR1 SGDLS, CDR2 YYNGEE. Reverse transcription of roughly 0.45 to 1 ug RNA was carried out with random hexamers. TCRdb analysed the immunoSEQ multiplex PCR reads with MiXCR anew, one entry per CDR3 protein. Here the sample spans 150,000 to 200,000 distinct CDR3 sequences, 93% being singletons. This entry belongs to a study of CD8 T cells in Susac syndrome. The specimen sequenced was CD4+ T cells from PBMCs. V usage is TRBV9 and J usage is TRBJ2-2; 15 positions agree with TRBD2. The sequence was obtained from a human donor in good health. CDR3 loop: CASSAGTSGGLSTGELFF. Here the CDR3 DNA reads TGTGCCAGCAGCGCCGGGACTAGCGGGGGGCTAAGCACCGGGGAGCTGTTTTTT.